This TCR beta chain was observed in a study of PD-1 blockade in classical Hodgkin lymphoma. Only one count was recorded for this clone. Measured with immunoSEQ multiplex PCR; TCRdb has only the in-frame clones, and not every one. The data hold around 13,000 clones, with 85% to 90% observed a single time. This sample's time point: cycle 4 day 1 (C4D1), after 5 to 7 weeks of nivolumab. The patients all showed relapse after autologous stem cell transplantation, while their brentuximab vedotin exposure varied. Thawed PBMCs were the source of CD4+ T cells, purified by magnetic negative selection. Unmatched junction bases numbered 18, after V lost 6 bases and J lost 6 bases. From germline, CDR1 is SNHLY and CDR2 FYNNEI. The CDR3 sequence is 17 residues long.

The V call is TRBV2, the J call TRBJ2-3, with 7 bases matching TRBD1. This clonotype was obtained from a human donor with classical Hodgkin lymphoma. The sequencing here drew on CD4+ T cells from blood, taken before the fourth cycle of nivolumab. CDR3 sequence (DNA): TGTGCCAGCAGACCCCCCGCGGCCACAGGGGCACAGGATACGCAGTATTTT. It specifies CASRPPAATGAQDTQYF. The full variable domain, its missing parts supplied by reference TRBV2 and TRBJ2-3, is EPEVTQTPSHQVTQMGQEVILRCVPISNHLYFYWYRQILGQKVEFLVSFYNNEISEKSEIFDDQFSVERPDGSNFTLKIRSTKLEDSAMYFCASRPPAATGAQDTQYFGPGTRLTVL.